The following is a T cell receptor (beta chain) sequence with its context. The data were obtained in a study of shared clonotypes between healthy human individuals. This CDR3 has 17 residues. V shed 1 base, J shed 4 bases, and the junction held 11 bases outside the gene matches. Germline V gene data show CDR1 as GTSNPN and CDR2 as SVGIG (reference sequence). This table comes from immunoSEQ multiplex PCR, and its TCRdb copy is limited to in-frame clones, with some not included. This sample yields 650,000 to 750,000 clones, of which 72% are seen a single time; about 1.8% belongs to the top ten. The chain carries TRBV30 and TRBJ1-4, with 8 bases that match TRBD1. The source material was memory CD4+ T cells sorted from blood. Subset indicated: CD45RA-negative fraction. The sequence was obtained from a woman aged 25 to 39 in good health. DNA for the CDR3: TGTGCCTGGAGTGGAACAGGGGGGTTTTCTTATAATGAAAAACTGTTTTTT. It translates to CAWSGTGGFSYNEKLFF.